This is a list of T cell receptor beta chains from one sample in a study of T cell responses to AZD1222 COVID-19 vaccine. TCRdb's copy holds only in-frame clones and misses some; the assay was immunoSEQ multiplex PCR. The data contain around 99,000 clones, 90% to 95% of them singletons. The sequencing used peripheral blood, collected on day 0 of AZD1222 vaccination. These receptors were obtained from an adult in good health. Each CDR3 is given with its conserved first and last residue. Each record gives: V gene, D gene, J gene, clone size, CDR3 protein, CDR3 DNA. D genes are given only for firm matches. Clone size is shown for a subset of rows, as once, few, many or a class of expanded clone.

TRBV5-1	NA	TRBJ1-2	NA	CASKGTQGYTF	TGCGCCAGCAAAGGGACGCAAGGCTACACCTTC
TRBV7-8	NA	TRBJ1-5	NA	CASSRTASNQPQHF	TGTGCCAGCAGCAGGACGGCTAGCAATCAGCCCCAGCATTTT
TRBV11-2	TRBD2	TRBJ2-3	NA	CASREPGGQDTQYF	TGTGCCAGCAGGGAACCGGGAGGGCAAGATACGCAGTATTTT
TRBV27	NA	TRBJ2-1	NA	CASSSGWVDEQFF	TGTGCCAGCAGTTCTGGATGGGTAGATGAGCAGTTCTTC
TRBV29-1	NA	TRBJ1-1	once	CIADRGDTEAFF	TGCATCGCGGACAGAGGGGATACTGAAGCTTTCTTT
TRBV7-2	NA	TRBJ1-5	few	CASSLGSTATYSNQPQHF	TGTGCCAGCAGCTTGGGGTCAACAGCTACCTATAGCAATCAGCCCCAGCATTTT
TRBV7-9	NA	TRBJ1-1	NA	CASLRTPINTEAFF	TGTGCCAGCCTCCGGACGCCTATTAACACTGAAGCTTTCTTT
TRBV9	TRBD1	TRBJ1-3	NA	CASSVEGTVGNTIYF	TGTGCCAGCAGCGTAGAAGGGACAGTCGGAAACACCATATATTTT
TRBV3-1/TRBV3-2	NA	TRBJ1-2	NA	CASSQDGRYGYTF	TGTGCCAGCAGCCAAGATGGACGCTATGGCTACACCTTC
TRBV12-3/TRBV12-4	NA	TRBJ1-1	NA	CASSWTDTEAFF	TGTGCCAGCAGCTGGACAGACACTGAAGCTTTCTTT
TRBV3-1/TRBV3-2	NA	TRBJ2-7	NA	CASSQDGGGYEQYF	TGTGCCAGCAGCCAAGATGGCGGCGGCTACGAGCAGTACTTC
TRBV2	NA	TRBJ2-3	NA	CASSDVRSGDTQYF	TGTGCCAGCAGTGACGTCCGGTCGGGAGATACGCAGTATTTT
TRBV11-2	TRBD1	TRBJ1-3	NA	CASSLGGTVGNTIYF	TGTGCCAGCAGCTTAGGGGGGACAGTTGGAAACACCATATATTTT
TRBV5-1	NA	TRBJ1-2	NA	CASSFGGQGYGYTF	TGCGCCAGCAGCTTCGGGGGGCAGGGCTATGGCTACACCTTC
TRBV14	NA	TRBJ1-1	NA	CASSQENPTVHTEAFF	TGTGCCAGCAGCCAAGAAAATCCGACGGTCCACACTGAAGCTTTCTTT
TRBV13	NA	TRBJ1-6	NA	CASSQGLPSSYNSPLHF	TGTGCCAGCAGCCAAGGACTGCCGAGCTCCTATAATTCACCCCTCCACTTT
TRBV18	NA	TRBJ2-7	NA	CASSPLVAYEQYF	TGTGCCAGCTCACCACTTGTAGCCTACGAGCAGTACTTC
TRBV9	TRBD2	TRBJ2-2	few	CASSVETPGLAGGTGELFF	TGTGCCAGCAGCGTAGAGACCCCCGGACTAGCGGGGGGCACCGGGGAGCTGTTTTTT
TRBV27	NA	TRBJ2-7	NA	CASSPRADAMGPDF	TGTGCCAGCAGTCCCAGGGCAGACGCCATGGGTCCGGACTTC
TRBV9	TRBD1	TRBJ1-3	NA	CASRLQTGPRVNTIYF	TGTGCCAGCAGGTTACAGACAGGGCCAAGGGTAAACACCATATATTTT
TRBV11-2	NA	TRBJ1-2	NA	CASSWDRGTAGGYTF	TGTGCCAGCAGCTGGGATCGTGGGACGGCGGGTGGCTACACCTTC
TRBV6-5	NA	TRBJ1-1	once	CASRDLNTEAFF	TGTGCCAGCAGGGACTTGAACACTGAAGCTTTTTTT
TRBV10-1	TRBD1	TRBJ1-1	NA	CASSAPGQGSTEAFF	TGCGCCAGCAGTGCACCGGGACAGGGTAGCACTGAAGCTTTCTTT
TRBV4-2	TRBD2	TRBJ2-3	NA	CASSQGTRGGQSTQYF	TGTGCCAGCAGCCAAGGAACCCGGGGGGGCCAAAGTACGCAGTATTTT
TRBV4-3	NA	TRBJ1-1	NA	CASSPRENTEAFF	TGCGCCAGCAGCCCACGCGAGAACACTGAAGCTTTCTTT
TRBV12-3/TRBV12-4	NA	TRBJ1-1	NA	CASSGGRNTEAFF	TGTGCCAGCAGTGGAGGGAGGAACACTGAAGCTTTCTTT
TRBV5-1	TRBD2	TRBJ2-2	once	CASSLGPTSGRALNTGELFF	TGCGCCAGCAGCTTGGGGCCGACTAGCGGGAGGGCCCTGAACACCGGGGAGCTGTTTTTT
TRBV19	NA	TRBJ2-7	NA	CASSIAVGGTAYEQYF	TGTGCCAGTAGTATAGCCGTAGGGGGGACAGCTTACGAGCAGTACTTC
TRBV4-1	TRBD1	TRBJ2-7	NA	CASSPGQGYYEQYF	TGCGCCAGCAGCCCTGGACAGGGTTACTACGAGCAGTACTTC
TRBV6-6	TRBD1	TRBJ1-1	NA	CASTPRQGVTEAFF	TGTGCCAGCACCCCCCGACAGGGCGTCACTGAAGCTTTCTTT
TRBV3-1/TRBV3-2	TRBD1	TRBJ2-3	NA	CASSLLTGSTDTQYF	TGTGCCAGCAGCCTCCTGACAGGGAGCACAGATACGCAGTATTTT
TRBV3-1/TRBV3-2	TRBD2	TRBJ2-7	NA	CASSLRTSGSGSYEQYF	TGTGCCAGCAGCCTTAGGACTAGCGGGAGTGGGTCCTACGAGCAGTACTTC
TRBV5-1	NA	TRBJ1-1	NA	CASSSSRGMNTEAFF	TGCGCCAGCAGCTCCTCAAGGGGGATGAACACTGAAGCTTTCTTT
TRBV5-1	NA	TRBJ2-7	NA	CASSLDLEAHTPYEQYF	TGCGCCAGCAGCTTGGATCTAGAGGCCCACACCCCTTACGAGCAGTACTTC